This record looks at one T cell receptor beta chain sequence and its context. This clone has only a few counts. It has no known antigen specificity. No clone much larger than this one lies a single base away; base qualities are absent. The entry originates in a study of blood T cell repertoires in COVID-19 (TCRdb year 2020). For the study in its entirety: The collaborator samples originated in the United States, Italy and Spain and spanned the acute and convalescent phases of COVID-19. The repertoires were released in a freely available public database meant as a resource for research on the immune response to SARS-CoV-2. Samples came from the ongoing ImmuneRACE study (first 160 participants) plus 1,254 subjects from 6 global collaborators. Where available, HLA class I and class II types were taken from metadata supplied by the sample provider and were not determined by assay-based typing. Deeply sampled blood TCRbeta repertoires from subjects exposed to, actively infected with, or recovered from COVID-19 were included in the dataset. The prospective study material was composed of cDNA or gDNA derived from T cells, B-cell-depleted T cells, or PBMCs. A de-identified subject ID, COVID-19 status, age in years and sex were almost always included in the sample metadata. What the work shows at the level of the full study, not this receptor alone: How much clinical and demographic metadata was included differed by source and by participant, and the metadata was provided uncurated.

Enrolling through a virtual design, the prospective study's participants ranged in age from about 18 to 100 years and lived across around 25 United States geographic areas. In the prospective study, cohorts were assigned on the basis of participant-reported clinical history obtained from a screening survey and a study questionnaire. Recovered participants in ImmuneRACE Cohort 3 were defined as having two consecutive negative NP/OP PCR tests, clearance from a healthcare professional, or resolution of symptoms. Each participant in the prospective study had whole blood, serum and a nasopharyngeal or oropharyngeal swab collected by mobile phlebotomists. Additional blood draws and questionnaires over an approximately 2-month period could optionally be provided by prospective study participants. Before DNA extraction, blood samples from the prospective study were shipped at room temperature or frozen.

TCRbeta CDR3 regions were amplified from genomic DNA by means of the immunoSEQ Assay, a bias-controlled multiplex PCR. The original pipeline was this. The number of nucleated cells in each sample was estimated by amplification of reference gene primers within the assay. To quantify the absolute abundance of each unique TCRbeta CDR3 rearrangement, sequence reads were collapsed and filtered. For each sample, productive Simpson clonality was calculated by taking the square root of Simpson's diversity index across productive rearrangements. The table comes from immuneACCESS by way of TCRdb, which keeps in-frame sequences with V and J called. Part of the clones is missing from these tables; in studies checked, under half for an unresolved V gene and the rest for unknown reasons. That table gives V, J and clone size, and the DNA gave D and trimming. This sample comprises 300,000 or so clones, more than 75% of them detected only once. The ten most abundant clones make up roughly 2.6% of the sample.

For CDR1 and CDR2, the germline V gene (reference sequence) lists PRHDT and FYEKMQ. Trimming removed 5 bases from V and 6 bases from J, leaving 17 bases between the germline ends. Spanning cysteine to phenylalanine, the CDR3 consists of 15 amino acids. Just the 45-base CDR3 DNA is kept, in frame starting at base 1. The V and J segments used are TRBV13 and TRBJ2-1; perhaps TRBD2 is the D gene, with 6 bases matching. Input material: PBMCs or T cells enriched from blood (not recorded which). The sequence was obtained from a man in his fifties or sixties who had recovered from COVID-19. CDR3 sequence: CASSRGREVSNEQFF. The DNA sequence is as follows: TGTGCCAGCAGCCGAGGCAGGGAGGTAAGCAATGAGCAGTTCTTC. Where the CDR3 stops, the reference TRBV13 and TRBJ2-1 genes take over; the full variable domain is AAGVIQSPRHLIKEKRETATLKCYPIPRHDTVYWYQQGPGQDPQFLISFYEKMQSDKGSIPDRFSAQQFSDYHSELNMSSLELGDSALYFCASSRGREVSNEQFFGPGTRLTVL.